This T cell receptor (beta chain) was identified during a study of shared clonotypes between healthy human individuals. Assay runs were performed at deep level. Sorted-subset replicate PCR reactions were performed with around 210 ng DNA, corresponding to tens of thousands of T cell genomes. In the original workflow: Junction-only sequences without quality scores came from ImmunoSEQ, so filtering differed. Libraries were prepared by immunoSEQ multiplex PCR; TCRdb keeps only in-frame clonotypes and omits some of them. V, J and clone size are taken as reported in that table, and D and trimming were inferred from the DNA itself. The sample includes roughly 2.2 million clones, roughly 92% of them seen just once. The CDR3 is made up of 15 amino acids. V gave up 1 base and J gave up 2 bases; unmatched junction bases: 3. CDR1 is LNHDA, CDR2 SQIVND, per germline (reference sequence).

Material: naive CD4+ T cells from PBMCs. Subset defined: CD45RA+ positively selected. The chain carries TRBV19 and TRBJ2-7; 9 nucleotides align to TRBD2. This clonotype was sampled from a young man in good health. Some clones in this sample may be carry-over from other donors' samples. CDR3: CASSIVLAGPYEQYF. The CDR3 DNA reads as TGTGCCAGTAGTATAGTACTAGCGGGTCCCTACGAGCAGTACTTC.